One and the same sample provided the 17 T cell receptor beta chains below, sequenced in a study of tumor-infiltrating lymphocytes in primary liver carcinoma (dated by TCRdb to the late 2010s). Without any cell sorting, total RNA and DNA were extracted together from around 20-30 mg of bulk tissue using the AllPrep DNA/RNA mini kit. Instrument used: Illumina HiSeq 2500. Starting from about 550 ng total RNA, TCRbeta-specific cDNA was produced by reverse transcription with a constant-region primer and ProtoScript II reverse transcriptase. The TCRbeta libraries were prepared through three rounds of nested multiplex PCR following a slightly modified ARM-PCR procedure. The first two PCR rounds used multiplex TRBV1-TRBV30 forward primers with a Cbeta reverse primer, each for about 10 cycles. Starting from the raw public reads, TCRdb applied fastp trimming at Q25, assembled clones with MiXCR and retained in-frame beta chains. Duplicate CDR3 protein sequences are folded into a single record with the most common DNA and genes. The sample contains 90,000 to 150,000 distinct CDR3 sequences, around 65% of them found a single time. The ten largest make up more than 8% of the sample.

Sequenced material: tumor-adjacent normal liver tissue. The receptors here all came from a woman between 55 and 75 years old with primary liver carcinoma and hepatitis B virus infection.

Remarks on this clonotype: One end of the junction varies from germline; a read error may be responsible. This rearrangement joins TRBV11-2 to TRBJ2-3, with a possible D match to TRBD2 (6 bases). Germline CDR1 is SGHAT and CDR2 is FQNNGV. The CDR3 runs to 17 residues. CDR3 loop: CTSSLGGLTYTSDTQYF. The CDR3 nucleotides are TGTACCAGCAGTTTAGGCGGACTAACGTACACGTCAGATACGCAGTATTTT.

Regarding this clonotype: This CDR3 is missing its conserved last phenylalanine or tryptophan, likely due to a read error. In DNA, the CDR3 is TGTGCCAGCCGCCAAGCCACCATGCGGGGCCTATCCTACAATGAGCAGTTCCTC. As protein: CASRQATMRGLSYNEQFL. The chain employs TRBV14 and TRBJ2-1, with D perhaps matching TRBD2 (6 bases). CDR3 length: 18 amino acids. Germline V lookup: CDR1 SGHDN, CDR2 FVKESK.

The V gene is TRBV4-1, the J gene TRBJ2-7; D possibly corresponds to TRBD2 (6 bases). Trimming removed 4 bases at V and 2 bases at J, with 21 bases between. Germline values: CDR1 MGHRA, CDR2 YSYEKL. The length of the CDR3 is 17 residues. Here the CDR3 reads CASSREGRGTIPYEQYF. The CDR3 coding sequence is TGCGCCAGCAGCCGAGAAGGACGGGGGACCATCCCCTACGAGCAGTACTTC.

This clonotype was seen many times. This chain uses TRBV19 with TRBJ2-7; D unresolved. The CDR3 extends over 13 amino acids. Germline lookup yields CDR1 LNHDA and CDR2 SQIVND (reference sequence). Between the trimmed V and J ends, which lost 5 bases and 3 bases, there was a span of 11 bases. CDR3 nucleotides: TGTGCCAGTAGTGCTAGTATCTTCTACGAGCAGTACTTC. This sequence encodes CASSASIFYEQYF.

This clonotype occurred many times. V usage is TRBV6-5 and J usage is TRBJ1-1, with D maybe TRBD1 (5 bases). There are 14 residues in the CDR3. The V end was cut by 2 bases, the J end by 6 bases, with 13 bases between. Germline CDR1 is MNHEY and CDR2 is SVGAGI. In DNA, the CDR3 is TGTGCCAGCAGTTACAGTGGGGGAGGTTCTGAAGCTTTCTTT. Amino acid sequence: CASSYSGGGSEAFF.

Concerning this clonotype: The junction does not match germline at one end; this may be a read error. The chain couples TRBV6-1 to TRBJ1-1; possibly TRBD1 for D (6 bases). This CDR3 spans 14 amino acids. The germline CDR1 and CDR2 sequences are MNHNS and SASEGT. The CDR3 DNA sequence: TGTGCCAGCAGTAAAGACAGGTTGGCCACTGAAGCTTTATTT. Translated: CASSKDRLATEALF.

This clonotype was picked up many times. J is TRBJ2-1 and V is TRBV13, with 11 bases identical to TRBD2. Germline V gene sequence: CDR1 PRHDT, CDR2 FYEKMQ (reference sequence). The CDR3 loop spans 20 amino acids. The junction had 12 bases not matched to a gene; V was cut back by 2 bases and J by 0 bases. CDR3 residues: CASSLISSGRKSSSYNEQFF. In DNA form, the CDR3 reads TGTGCCAGCAGCTTAATATCTAGCGGGAGGAAATCATCCTCCTACAATGAGCAGTTCTTC.

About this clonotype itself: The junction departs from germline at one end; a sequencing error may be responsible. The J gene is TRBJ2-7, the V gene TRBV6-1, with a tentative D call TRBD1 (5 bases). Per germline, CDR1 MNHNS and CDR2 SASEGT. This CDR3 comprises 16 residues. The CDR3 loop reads CANSLDYRKRVQEQYF. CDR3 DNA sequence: TGTGCCAACAGTTTGGATTACAGGAAACGCGTCCAAGAGCAGTACTTC.

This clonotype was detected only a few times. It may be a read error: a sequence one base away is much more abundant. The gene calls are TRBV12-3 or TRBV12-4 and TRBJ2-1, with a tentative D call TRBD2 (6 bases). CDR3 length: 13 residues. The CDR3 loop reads CVSSFPGDDEQFF. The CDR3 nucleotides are TGTGTCAGCAGTTTTCCGGGGGACGATGAGCAGTTCTTC.

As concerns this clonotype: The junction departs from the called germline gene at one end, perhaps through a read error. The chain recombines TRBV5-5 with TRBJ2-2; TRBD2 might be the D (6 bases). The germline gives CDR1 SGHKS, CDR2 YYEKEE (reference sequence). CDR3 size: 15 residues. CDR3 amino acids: CVSSFMEGNTRELFF. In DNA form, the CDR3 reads TGTGTCAGCAGCTTTATGGAGGGAAACACCCGGGAGCTGTTTTTT.

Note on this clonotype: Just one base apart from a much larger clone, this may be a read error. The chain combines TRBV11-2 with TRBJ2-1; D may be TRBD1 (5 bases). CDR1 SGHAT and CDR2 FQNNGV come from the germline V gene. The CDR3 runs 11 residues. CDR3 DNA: TGTGCCAGCCGACAGCTTAATGAGGAGTTCTTC. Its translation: CASRQLNEEFF.

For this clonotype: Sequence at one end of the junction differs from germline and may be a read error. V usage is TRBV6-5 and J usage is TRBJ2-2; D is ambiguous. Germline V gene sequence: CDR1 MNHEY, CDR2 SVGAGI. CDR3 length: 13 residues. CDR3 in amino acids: CASSLVNTVEQFF. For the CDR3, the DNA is TGTGCCAGCAGTCTAGTTAACACCGTGGAGCAGTTTTTT.

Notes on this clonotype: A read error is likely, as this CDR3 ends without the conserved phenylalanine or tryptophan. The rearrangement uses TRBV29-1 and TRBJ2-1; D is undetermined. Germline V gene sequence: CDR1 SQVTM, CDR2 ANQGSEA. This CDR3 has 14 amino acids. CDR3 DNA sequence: TGCAGCGTTGATCCTGGGAAGCATTACAATGGGCAGTTCCTC. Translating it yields CSVDPGKHYNGQFL.

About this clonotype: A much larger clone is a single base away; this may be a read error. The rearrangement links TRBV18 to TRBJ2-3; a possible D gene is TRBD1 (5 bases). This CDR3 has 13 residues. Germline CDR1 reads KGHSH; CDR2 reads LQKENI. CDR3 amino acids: CTSEQVREDTQYF. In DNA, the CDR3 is TGTACCAGCGAACAGGTTCGTGAAGATACGCAGTATTTT.

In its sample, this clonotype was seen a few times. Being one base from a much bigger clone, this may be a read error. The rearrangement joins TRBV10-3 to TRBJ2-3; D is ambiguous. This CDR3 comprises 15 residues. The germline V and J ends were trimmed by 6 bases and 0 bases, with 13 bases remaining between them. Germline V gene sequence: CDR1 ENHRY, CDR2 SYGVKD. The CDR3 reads CAISGPHSSTDTQYF. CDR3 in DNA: TGTGCCATCAGCGGACCCCATTCTAGCACAGATACGCAGTATTTT.

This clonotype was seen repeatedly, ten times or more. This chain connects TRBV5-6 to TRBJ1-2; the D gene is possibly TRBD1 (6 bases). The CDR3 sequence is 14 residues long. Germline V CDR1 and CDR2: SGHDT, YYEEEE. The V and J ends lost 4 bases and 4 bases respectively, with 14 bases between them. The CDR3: CASSLRTAFYGYTF. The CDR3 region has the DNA TGTGCCAGCAGCCTCCGGACAGCCTTCTATGGCTACACCTTC.

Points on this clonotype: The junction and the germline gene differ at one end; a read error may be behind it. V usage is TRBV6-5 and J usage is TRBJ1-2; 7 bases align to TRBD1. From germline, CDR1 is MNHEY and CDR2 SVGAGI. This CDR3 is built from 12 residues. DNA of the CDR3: TGTACCAGCAGTCGACAGGGTACAAAATCCACCTTC. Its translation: CTSSRQGTKSTF.